These T cell receptor beta chains were read from a single sample in a study of blood T cell repertoires in COVID-19. Measured with immunoSEQ multiplex PCR; TCRdb has only the in-frame clones, and not every one. The sample shows fewer than 300,000 clones, 70% to 85% of them seen only once. Material for sequencing was peripheral blood. These receptors came from a human donor with COVID-19, enrolled during active disease. The donor label of this sample is uncertain. CDR3s include the opening cysteine and the closing phenylalanine or tryptophan. A D gene is named only where the DNA matches it firmly. Size values are once, few and many counts, or a class for expanded clones, and some rows have none.

d_call clone_size j_call v_call cdr3_aa cdr3_nt
NA NA TRBJ1-3 TRBV28 CASGSGTSRAGNTIYF TGTGCCAGCGGGTCCGGGACATCCAGGGCTGGAAACACCATATATTTT
NA few TRBJ2-3 TRBV4-2 CASSQEGRWGPDTQYF TGTGCCAGCAGCCAAGAGGGGCGGTGGGGCCCAGATACGCAGTATTTT
TRBD1 NA TRBJ1-5 TRBV5-1 CASSTSGGSNQPQHF TGCGCCAGCAGCACCTCAGGGGGAAGCAATCAGCCCCAGCATTTT
TRBD1 NA TRBJ2-6 TRBV19 CASSSTGANTAAGANVLTF TGTGCCAGTAGTTCGACAGGGGCTAATACTGCTGCTGGGGCCAACGTCCTGACTTTC
NA NA TRBJ2-7 TRBV14 CASSQEIGSEQYF TGTGCCAGCAGCCAAGAGATCGGGAGCGAGCAGTACTTC
TRBD1 NA TRBJ1-4 TRBV7-9 CASGETGVGEKLFF TGTGCCAGCGGAGAGACAGGGGTGGGTGAAAAACTGTTTTTT
NA NA TRBJ1-1 TRBV11-3 CASSFFPNTEAFF TGTGCCAGCAGCTTCTTTCCGAACACTGAAGCTTTCTTT
NA NA TRBJ1-1 TRBV10-2 CASSDRRHTEAFF TGCGCCAGCAGTGACAGGCGCCACACTGAAGCTTTCTTT
NA few TRBJ2-2 TRBV7-2 CASREEVGEAGELFF TGTGCCAGCAGGGAGGAGGTTGGTGAGGCCGGGGAGCTGTTTTTT
NA NA TRBJ2-2 TRBV9 CASSVALNTGELFF TGTGCCAGCAGCGTAGCTCTGAACACCGGGGAGCTGTTTTTT
NA NA TRBJ1-2 TRBV19 CASSPPTGRRNYGYTF TGTGCCAGTAGTCCACCCACCGGCAGGAGGAACTATGGCTACACCTTC
TRBD1 NA TRBJ1-3 TRBV29-1 CSVDRGLTGNTIYF TGCAGCGTTGACAGGGGGCTTACTGGAAACACCATATATTTT
NA NA TRBJ2-3 TRBV2 CASSGAAGWDTQYF TGTGCCAGCAGTGGAGCGGCGGGGTGGGATACGCAGTATTTT
TRBD1 once TRBJ1-6 TRBV28 CASRYPRRGLDSPLHF TGTGCCAGCAGGTATCCCAGGAGGGGGCTAGATTCACCCCTCCACTTT
TRBD2 NA TRBJ2-5 TRBV7-7 CASSRVAGGGETQYF TGTGCTAGCAGCCGAGTAGCGGGAGGGGGAGAGACCCAGTACTTC
TRBD1 NA TRBJ1-3 TRBV5-1 CASSPGQGAGNTIYF TGCGCCAGCAGCCCGGGACAGGGAGCAGGAAACACCATATATTTT
NA few TRBJ2-3 TRBV2 CASSRQVAVDASTDTQYF TGTGCCAGCAGTCGCCAGGTCGCAGTCGACGCTAGCACAGATACGCAGTATTTT
NA NA TRBJ2-1 TRBV19 CASSSRRLAGSYNEQFF TGTGCCAGTAGTAGCCGACGGCTTGCGGGTTCCTACAATGAGCAGTTCTTC
NA NA TRBJ2-3 TRBV5-4 CASSLGPTLEVDTQYF TGTGCCAGCAGCTTGGGGCCCACTCTCGAGGTAGATACGCAGTATTTT
NA once TRBJ1-1 TRBV7-2 CASSFQRGIPEAFF TGTGCCAGCAGCTTCCAACGGGGAATCCCTGAAGCTTTCTTT
NA NA TRBJ1-5 TRBV30 CAWSPGLSNQPQHF TGTGCCTGGTCTCCGGGTCTAAGCAATCAGCCCCAGCATTTT
NA NA TRBJ2-7 TRBV21-1 CASSKAADRSSYEQYF TGTGCCAGCAGCAAAGCGGCGGACAGAAGCTCCTACGAGCAGTACTTC
NA NA TRBJ1-1 TRBV18 CASSDSMNTEAFF TGTGCCAGCTCGGACAGCATGAACACTGAAGCTTTCTTT
NA NA TRBJ2-7 TRBV27 CASTTSGSEQYF TGTGCCAGCACTACGTCAGGCTCGGAGCAGTACTTC
NA NA TRBJ1-2 TRBV5-1 CASKQGEDGYTF TGCGCCAGTAAACAGGGTGAGGATGGCTACACCTTC
NA NA TRBJ1-2 TRBV28 CASSLTDGAGGLNYGYTF TGTGCCAGCAGTCTAACCGACGGGGCGGGGGGGTTGAACTATGGCTACACCTTC
TRBD1 few TRBJ1-2 TRBV4-1 CASSHPTGASRGYTF TGCGCCAGCAGCCATCCCACAGGGGCTTCTCGTGGCTACACCTTC
TRBD1 NA TRBJ1-4 TRBV2 CASEGQGAEKLFF TGTGCCAGCGAAGGACAGGGAGCAGAAAAACTGTTTTTT
NA NA TRBJ1-1 TRBV18 CASSPLGGGSEAFF TGTGCCAGCTCACCCCTGGGGGGGGGCTCTGAAGCTTTCTTT